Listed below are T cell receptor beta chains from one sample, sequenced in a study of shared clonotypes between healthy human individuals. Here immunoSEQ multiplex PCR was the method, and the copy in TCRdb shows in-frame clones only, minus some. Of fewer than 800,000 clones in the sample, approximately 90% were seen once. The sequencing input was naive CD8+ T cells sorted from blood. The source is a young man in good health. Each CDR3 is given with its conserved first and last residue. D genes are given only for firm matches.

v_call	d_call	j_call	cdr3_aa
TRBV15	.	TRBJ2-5	CATSRSRLAEETQYF
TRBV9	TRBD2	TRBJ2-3	CASSVATLTSLDTQYF
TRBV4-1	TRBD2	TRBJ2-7	CASSLLAGGPYNEQYF
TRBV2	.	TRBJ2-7	CASSEGRAGSYEQYF
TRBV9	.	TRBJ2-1	CASSPPWSNEQFF
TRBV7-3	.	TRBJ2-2	CASSIRANTGELFF
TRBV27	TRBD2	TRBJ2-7	CASSLAGGPHEQYF
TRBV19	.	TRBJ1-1	CASSILGELGTEAFF
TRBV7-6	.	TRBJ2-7	CASSLQSGNFYEQYF
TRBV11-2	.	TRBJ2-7	CASSPGPRVVYEQYF